This T cell receptor (beta chain) is drawn from a study of siplizumab effects on memory and regulatory T cells (dated by TCRdb to between 2017 and 2020). For the wider study: The study examined how the anti-CD2 antibody siplizumab affects alloreactive T-cell subsets in allogeneic mixed lymphocyte reactions built from human PBMCs. What the work shows at the level of the full study, not this receptor alone: Of the alloreactive CD4+ clones that could be mapped, the Treg-derived share averaged 68.8% with siplizumab compared with around 27% in control reactions. A naive or memory phenotype could not be assigned to roughly 75-96% of proliferating CD4+ or CD8+ clones. No functional confirmation was obtained for the suppressive function of proliferating Tregs from siplizumab cultures. Siplizumab significantly reduced the cumulative frequency of alloreactive sequences traceable to unstimulated CD4+ memory T cells. Unstimulated naive T cells appeared more diverse than memory T cells, and naive cells seemed to contribute substantially to the alloresponse. Sequences below about 10^-5 frequency were poorly captured, so only a minor fraction of alloreactive clones could be mapped to unstimulated subsets.

The method was the immunoSEQ multiplex PCR assay. Some 1.1 x 10^5 TCR templates per sample were assayed on the deep sequencing platform. Genomic DNA extracted from sorted T cells was the material used for TCRbeta CDR3 sequencing. The published analysis was carried out like this. The R programming language was used for clonal analysis of TCRbeta CDR3 data. Unstimulated samples were compared with post-reaction CFSE-low samples to define alloreactive CD4+ and CD8+ clones. Regulatory or non-regulatory origin was assigned to alloreactive CD4+ clones by matching of sequences to sorted unstimulated Treg and non-Treg repertoires. Sourced from immuneACCESS, this table was stored by TCRdb with only in-frame sequences that have V and J called. A share of the clones is absent; for the studies checked, an unresolved V gene accounts for under half, and the remainder has no known explanation. The DNA gave D and trimming, while V, J and clone size come from that table. This sample is represented by 99,000 or so clones; about 93% of them were singletons. Approximately 0.32% of the sample lies in the top ten.

Sorted unstimulated T cells and proliferating T cells recovered from mixed lymphocyte reactions underwent TCRbeta CDR3 sequencing. Fresh whole blood from roughly nine HLA-typed healthy donors was used as the source from which PBMCs were isolated. In regard to this clone: Its specific antigen is unknown. Base quality data are lacking; no much larger clone is found one base away.

Cut back by 1 base and 2 bases, the V and J ends lie 12 bases apart. CDR1 and CDR2 (GTSNPN, SVGIG) derive from the germline V gene (reference sequence). The CDR3 runs 14 residues from the cysteine to the phenylalanine. Only CDR3 DNA remains: 42 bases, in frame from the first base. Recombination joined TRBV30 with TRBJ2-7; the D gene is possibly TRBD1, with 6 bases matching. The sequence came from a human donor in good health. Sequencing was performed on CD4+ T cells sorted from blood. The encoded CDR3 is CAWSGTAFTYEQYF. The sequenced DNA: TGTGCCTGGAGTGGGACAGCTTTTACCTACGAGCAGTACTTC.